Each of the 9 T cell receptor beta chains below was sequenced from the same sample in a study of molecular identifiers for immune sequencing clone quantification (dated by TCRdb to the late 2010s). The protocol used for the library was PCR. Sequencing took place on an Illumina HiSeq 4000. TCRdb redid the processing of the public reads, applying fastp at Q25 and MiXCR, and retained in-frame beta chains. Each entry merges the rows of one CDR3 protein and shows their most common DNA and genes. The sample table contains more than 250,000 distinct CDR3 sequences; only one count was recorded for over 20% of them. Approximately 0.83% of the sample comes from the top ten. Specimen: naive CD8+ T cells from blood, with Jurkat cell RNA spiked in. Explained via the paper, the cell subset or site label denotes: FACS-sorted CD8+CD4-CCR7+CD45RA+ naive T cells. These receptor sequences come from a human donor in good health. Some libraries in this study had Jurkat cell RNA spiked in.

This clonotype was observed at least ten times. The gene calls are TRBV6-2 or TRBV6-3 and TRBJ1-1; D perhaps matches TRBD1 (6 bases). Germline loops: CDR1 MNHEY, CDR2 SVGEGT. V was shortened by 10 bases and J by 4 bases, with 16 bases between the two germline ends. CDR3 length: 13 residues. This CDR3 reads CATNRVQGTEAFF. The CDR3 nucleotides are TGTGCCACCAACAGGGTACAGGGCACTGAAGCTTTCTTT.

This clonotype was picked up many times. The chain combines TRBV5-1 with TRBJ2-3; 7 bases are shared with TRBD1. The germline gives CDR1 SGHRS, CDR2 YFSETQ. V shed 5 bases and J 0 bases; nucleotides not matched to a gene: 6. The CDR3 has 15 residues. The CDR3 DNA sequence: TGCGCCAGCAGGACCAGGGGGTCTAGCACAGATACGCAGTATTTT. Amino acid sequence: CASRTRGSSTDTQYF.

This clonotype came up many times. The chain couples TRBV6-5 to TRBJ2-1; 10 bases agree with TRBD1. This CDR3 has 14 amino acids. V was clipped by 5 bases and J by 8 bases; unmatched bases: 6. Germline CDR1 is MNHEY and CDR2 is SVGAGI. In DNA, the CDR3 is TGTGCCAGCAGTCAGGACAGGGGGTACGATGAGCAGTTCTTC. Its translation is CASSQDRGYDEQFF.

This clonotype was found many times. The chain joins TRBV6-1 to TRBJ1-1; D is undetermined. Trimming pared 0 bases from V and 5 bases from J, leaving 10 bases between. Germline loops: CDR1 MNHNS, CDR2 SASEGT. CDR3 length: 14 residues. The DNA of the CDR3 is TGTGCCAGCAGTGAAGCAATAGGCGGGACTGAAGCTTTCTTT. Its translation is CASSEAIGGTEAFF.

V gene TRBV13 combines with J gene TRBJ2-7; no firm D call. CDR3 length: 15 amino acids. The germline V gene has CDR1 PRHDT and CDR2 FYEKMQ (reference sequence). Trimming removed 5 bases from V and 5 bases from J, with 19 bases in between. In nucleotides, the CDR3 is TGTGCCAGCAGCCTCATAACCCCAGGCAGTCACGAGCAGTACTTC. Translating it yields CASSLITPGSHEQYF.

V gene TRBV7-8 combines with J gene TRBJ1-6; D uncertain. The V end was cut by 4 bases, the J end by 7 bases, with 20 bases between. The CDR3 runs to 17 residues. Germline V gene lookup returns CDR1 SGHVS and CDR2 FQNEAQ. In nucleotides, the CDR3 is TGTGCCAGCAGCTCAGAGGACCCTCGGCAGTGGAATTCACCCCTCCACTTT. The encoded protein is CASSSEDPRQWNSPLHF.

CDR3 sequence: CASSSIQGFGYQPQHF. In DNA form, the CDR3 reads TGTGCCAGCAGTTCAATACAGGGGTTTGGTTATCAGCCCCAGCATTTT. The V gene is TRBV27, the J gene TRBJ1-5; TRBD1 matches at 7 bases. The germline V gene encodes CDR1 MNHEY and CDR2 SMNVEV (reference sequence). The CDR3 spans 16 residues. Trimming took 4 bases from V and 5 from J; bases not matched to a gene: 11.

This clonotype was found many times. The chain combines TRBV15 with TRBJ2-1, with D possibly being TRBD2 (6 bases). The CDR3 spans 14 residues. V gave up 7 bases and J gave up 5 bases, with 15 bases separating them. The germline V gene has CDR1 LNHNV and CDR2 YYDKDF (reference sequence). CDR3 nucleotide sequence: TGTGCCACCACGGAGGGGCGCCTCAACAATGAGCAGTTCTTC. This sequence encodes CATTEGRLNNEQFF.

Concerning this clonotype itself: This may be a read error: a much more frequent sequence differs by one nucleotide. CDR3 region: CASSPQPTGTVKNIRYF. The CDR3 bases are TGTGCCAGCAGTCCTCAACCTACCGGGACGGTGAAAAACATTCGGTACTTC. The chain couples TRBV12-3 or TRBV12-4 to TRBJ2-4; D tentatively fits TRBD1 or TRBD2 (5 bases each). The CDR3 is 17 residues long.